A selection of T cell receptor beta chains follows, all from one sample in a study of shared clonotypes between healthy human individuals. TCRdb keeps only in-frame clones here, not all; method: immunoSEQ multiplex PCR. The sample has about 560,000 clones; about 80% are singletons. Specimen: PBMCs. These TCRs come from a woman aged 40 to 50 in good health. Some clones in this sample may be carry-over from other donors' samples. Each CDR3 is given with its conserved first and last residue. D genes are given only for firm matches. Expanded clones are given a class, and other clones once, few, many or no size at all.

. TRBJ1-2 TRBD1 TRBV11-1 CASSSTGDRSRYGYTF TGTGCCAGCAGCTCGACCGGGGACAGGAGCCGCTATGGCTACACCTTC
many TRBJ2-1 . TRBV29-1 CSVGGGANEQFF TGCAGCGTTGGTGGGGGGGCGAATGAGCAGTTCTTC
. TRBJ2-1 . TRBV7-2 CASSLGVAGTYNEQFF TGTGCCAGCAGCTTAGGAGTGGCGGGAACATACAATGAGCAGTTCTTC
. TRBJ1-5 . TRBV18 CASSPGPPPGYQPQHF TGTGCCAGCTCACCGGGGCCCCCCCCCGGCTATCAGCCCCAGCATTTT
. TRBJ2-1 TRBD2 TRBV27 CASSATPSGRVYNEQFF TGTGCCAGCAGCGCAACGCCTAGCGGGAGGGTCTACAATGAGCAGTTCTTC
many TRBJ2-3 . TRBV19 CASSGSGSGGHPSTDTQYF TGTGCCAGTAGTGGGTCTGGTTCGGGGGGACACCCTAGCACAGATACGCAGTATTTT
. TRBJ2-7 TRBD2 TRBV28 CASSTTQGLAGDAEQYF TGTGCCAGCAGTACTACCCAAGGGCTAGCGGGAGATGCCGAGCAGTACTTC
. TRBJ1-1 TRBD1 TRBV6-6 CATRDRGGSNTEAFF TGTGCCACCAGGGACAGGGGCGGCTCTAACACTGAAGCTTTCTTT
once TRBJ2-1 . TRBV18 CASSQTRNEQFF TGTGCCAGCTCTCAGACTCGCAATGAGCAGTTCTTC
. TRBJ1-2 . TRBV30 CAWSRFQEARLNYGYTF TGTGCCTGGAGTCGTTTCCAAGAGGCCAGACTAAACTATGGCTACACCTTC
. TRBJ2-3 TRBD2 TRBV7-2 CASSLEFAGGTDTQYF TGTGCCAGCAGCTTAGAATTTGCGGGAGGTACAGATACGCAGTATTTT
. TRBJ2-1 . TRBV4-3 CASSQDRYSDEQFF TGCGCCAGCAGCCAAGATCGTTACTCGGATGAGCAGTTCTTC
few TRBJ2-5 TRBD1 TRBV5-1 CASSLGTGISQETQYF TGCGCCAGCAGCTTGGGGACAGGGATATCCCAAGAGACCCAGTACTTC
few TRBJ1-2 TRBD1 TRBV18 CASSGRQQGPRGYTF TGTGCCAGCTCAGGGCGGCAACAGGGGCCGCGCGGCTACACCTTC
. TRBJ2-2 TRBD2 TRBV11-2 CASSLFSGSRVTGELFF TGTGCCAGCAGCTTATTTAGCGGGAGTCGAGTTACCGGGGAGCTGTTTTTT
. TRBJ1-1 . TRBV11-2 CASSLYGGSNTEAFF TGTGCCAGCAGCTTATACGGGGGTTCGAACACTGAAGCTTTCTTT
. TRBJ1-5 TRBD1 TRBV5-1 CARRDTPGQGAFGKPQHF TGCGCCCGCCGAGATACCCCGGGACAGGGGGCTTTCGGGAAGCCCCAGCATTTT
once TRBJ2-7 . TRBV7-9 CASSAPYSEGLYEQYF TGTGCCAGCAGCGCCCCGTACAGTGAAGGGCTCTACGAGCAGTACTTC
. TRBJ2-7 . TRBV9 CASSVTRDSPYEQYF TGTGCCAGCAGCGTGACCCGGGACTCTCCCTACGAGCAGTACTTC
. TRBJ2-2 . TRBV28 CASRNSGRGELFF TGTGCCAGCAGGAATAGCGGTAGGGGGGAGCTGTTTTTT
few TRBJ2-2 TRBD2 TRBV7-9 CASSSTRTSGNTGELFF TGTGCCAGCAGCTCCACTCGGACTAGCGGGAACACCGGGGAGCTGTTTTTT
. TRBJ2-2 TRBD1 TRBV5-1 CASSLNRDREVPGELFF TGCGCCAGCAGCTTAAACCGAGACAGGGAAGTTCCCGGGGAGCTGTTTTTT
few TRBJ2-2 . TRBV6-5 CASSAGTVNTGELFF TGTGCCAGCAGTGCCGGGACCGTAAACACCGGGGAGCTGTTTTTT
. TRBJ2-7 . TRBV5-6 CASSLEGVKSYEQYF TGTGCCAGCAGCTTGGAAGGGGTTAAGTCCTACGAGCAGTACTTC
. TRBJ2-1 . TRBV4-2 CASSQVGDREQFF TGTGCCAGCAGCCAAGTCGGCGACAGAGAGCAGTTCTTC
. TRBJ2-7 TRBD2 TRBV2 CASRPGLAESSQQYF TGTGCCAGCCGGCCTGGACTAGCGGAGTCTTCACAGCAGTACTTC